The T cell receptor (beta chain) described here comes from a study of cytomegalovirus exposure and HLA in healthy donors. PCR used 60 Vbeta primers and 13 Jbeta primers. The table came from immunoSEQ multiplex PCR; TCRdb's copy has only in-frame clones and leaves some out. In the table there are some 220,000 clones, around four fifths of which are singletons. The clonotype originates from a woman aged 55-70 years in good health and CMV-seropositive. The specimen was PBMCs.

The CDR3 here is CASSQDQGWSEKLFF. CDR3 DNA: TGCGCCAGCAGCCAAGACCAGGGATGGAGTGAAAAACTGTTTTTT. V usage is TRBV4-1 and J usage is TRBJ1-4; the D gene is possibly TRBD1 (5 bases). Germline V gene data show CDR1 as MGHRA and CDR2 as YSYEKL. This CDR3 comprises 15 residues. With 0 bases removed from V and 7 bases from J, the gap between germline ends came to 12 bases.